These 30 T cell receptor beta chains were all obtained from the same sample, sequenced in a study of blood T cell repertoires in COVID-19 (dated by TCRdb to about 2020). Libraries were built with the immunoSEQ multiplex PCR assay. TCRdb stores this immuneACCESS table with in-frame sequences only. Part of the clones is absent; in the studies checked, under half of the shortfall reflects unresolved V genes, and no reason is known for the rest. The sample profile shows more than 65,000 clones; about 80% of them were found once. The ten most abundant clones make up roughly 36% of the sample. Sequencing was carried out using peripheral blood. The source of these receptors is a woman between 65 and 79 years old with acute or convalescent COVID-19.

The chain uses TRBV6-5 and TRBJ2-1; 12 bases are a match to TRBD2. Germline V gene data show CDR1 as MNHEY and CDR2 as SVGAGI. The CDR3 has 15 amino acids. With 5 bases clipped from V and 8 bases from J, the junction kept 7 bases outside the gene matches. CDR3 loop: CASSTTSGSRDEQFF. CDR3 bases: TGTGCCAGCAGTACGACTAGCGGGAGTCGGGATGAGCAGTTCTTC.

V is TRBV3-1 (or the pseudogene TRBV3-2) and J is TRBJ1-3; D is undetermined. CDR1 is LGHDT and CDR2 is YNNKEL in the germline V gene (reference sequence). The CDR3 loop spans 17 amino acids. V lost 7 bases and J lost 0, with 19 bases in between. CDR3 DNA sequence: TGTGCCAGCAACTCCCAACGGGGTTTTGGCTCTGGAAACACCATATATTTT. Translation: CASNSQRGFGSGNTIYF.

The V call is TRBV7-9, the J call TRBJ1-1; 7 bases map to TRBD1. The CDR3 sequence is 13 residues long. Germline assignment: CDR1 SEHNR and CDR2 FQNEAQ (reference sequence). V lost 4 bases and J lost 1; bases outside the gene matches: 0. The CDR3 sequence: CASSWDRNTEAFF. CDR3 nucleotides: TGTGCCAGCAGCTGGGACAGGAACACTGAAGCTTTCTTT.

The chain combines TRBV7-2 with TRBJ2-7; 9 bases are shared with TRBD2. V was clipped by 9 bases and J by 7 bases; unmatched bases: 16. The CDR3 consists of 15 residues. Germline V gene data show CDR1 as SGHTA and CDR2 as FQGNSA. The CDR3 nucleotides read TGTGCCAGTTTACCGCCGGGACTAGCCTCCGATGAGCAGTACTTC. This codes for CASLPPGLASDEQYF. The full variable domain, rest sourced from reference TRBV7-2 and TRBJ2-7, is GAGVSQSPSNKVTEKGKDVELRCDPISGHTALYWYRQSLGQGLEFLIYFQGNSAPDKSGLPSDRFSAERTGGSVSTLTIQRTQQEDSAVYLCASLPPGLASDEQYFGPGTRLTVT.

The CDR3 loop is CASSLLDSPYNEQFF. The CDR3 region has the DNA TGTGCCAGCAGTTTACTCGACTCCCCCTACAATGAGCAGTTCTTC. This chain joins TRBV28 and TRBJ2-1, with no clear D. The CDR3 is 15 amino acids. Germline lookup yields CDR1 MDHEN and CDR2 SYDVKM. Trimming stripped 2 bases from V and 2 bases from J, with 10 bases between.

The V and J genes are TRBV6-5 and TRBJ2-2; 7 bases are shared with TRBD1. CDR3 length: 15 amino acids. The V gene end was trimmed by 4 bases and the J gene end by 5 bases; junction bases not matched to a gene: 7. The V gene's germline CDR1 is MNHEY and CDR2 SVGAGI. CDR3 sequence (DNA): TGTGCCAGCAGTTCTTCAGGGGGTTGGACCGGGGAGCTGTTTTTT. This translates into CASSSSGGWTGELFF.

V usage is TRBV28 and J usage is TRBJ2-3; 9 nucleotides align to TRBD1. CDR3 size: 16 residues. V was clipped by 5 bases and J by 1 base; unmatched bases: 7. Per germline, CDR1 MDHEN and CDR2 SYDVKM. CDR3 nucleotide sequence: TGTGCCAGCAGTCGCGGGACAGGGAGCCGCACAGATACGCAGTATTTT. Encoded protein: CASSRGTGSRTDTQYF.

The count of this clone is one. The gene calls are TRBV19 and TRBJ2-3; 9 bases map to TRBD1. Germline CDR1 LNHDA, CDR2 SQIVND (reference sequence). This CDR3 has 15 residues. Trimming took 5 bases from V and 4 from J; bases not matched to a gene: 7. CDR3 amino acids: CASSPGQGFSDTQYF. CDR3 nucleotides: TGTGCCAGTAGTCCGGGACAGGGTTTTTCAGATACGCAGTATTTT. Full variable domain (outside the CDR3, taken from reference TRBV19 and TRBJ2-3): DGGITQSPKYLFRKEGQNVTLSCEQNLNHDAMYWYRQDPGQGLRLIYYSQIVNDFQKGDIAEGYSVSREKKESFPLTVTSAQKNPTAFYLCASSPGQGFSDTQYFGPGTRLTVL.

This clone was detected only once. The chain is built from TRBV7-2 and TRBJ2-3; 8 bases map to TRBD2. Germline trimming cut 3 bases from V and 3 bases from J; bases unmatched to any gene: 5. This CDR3 spans 15 amino acids. Germline CDR1 is SGHTA and CDR2 is FQGNSA. The CDR3: CASSFAGGGTDTQYF. CDR3 DNA: TGTGCCAGCAGCTTCGCGGGAGGAGGGACAGATACGCAGTATTTT.

CDR3: CASSQERGHEQYF. In nucleotides, the CDR3 is TGTGCCAGCAGCCAAGAAAGGGGCCACGAGCAGTACTTC. V is TRBV4-2 and J is TRBJ2-7; TRBD1 is a possible D gene (5 bases). Deletions cut 0 bases from V and 5 bases from J, with 8 bases between. Germline V gives CDR1 LGHNA, CDR2 YNFKEQ. The CDR3 loop spans 13 amino acids.

This chain links TRBV3-1 (or the pseudogene TRBV3-2) with TRBJ1-6; 8 positions agree with TRBD1. Trimming removed 7 bases from V and 6 bases from J; junction bases left unmatched: 8. This CDR3 is built from 15 residues. The germline V gene encodes CDR1 LGHDT and CDR2 YNNKEL (reference sequence). CDR3: CASTLNRGSNSPLHF. The CDR3 region has the DNA TGTGCCAGCACCTTAAACAGGGGGTCTAATTCACCCCTCCACTTT.

This clone came up once. V and J are TRBV6-5 and TRBJ2-3, with D perhaps TRBD2 (6 bases). The CDR3 has 14 residues. The V end lost 4 bases, the J end lost 5 bases, and 13 bases lay between the germline ends. Germline CDR1 reads MNHEY; CDR2 reads SVGAGI. DNA of the CDR3: TGTGCCAGCAGTTCCTACGGGGGAGGAGATACGCAGTATTTT. Its protein is CASSSYGGGDTQYF.

In this sample, this clone turned up a few times. The chain links TRBV13 to TRBJ1-3; the match to TRBD1 covers 7 bases. J gave up 0 bases and V 4 bases, and 9 bases lay outside the gene matches. The CDR3 has 17 amino acids. Germline assignment: CDR1 PRHDT and CDR2 FYEKMQ (reference sequence). CDR3 protein: CASSSRQGRSSGNTIYF. In DNA form, the CDR3 reads TGTGCCAGCAGCTCCCGACAGGGTAGGAGCTCTGGAAACACCATATATTTT.

This rearrangement joins TRBV11-3 to TRBJ2-5; TRBD1 matches at 7 bases. From germline, CDR1 is SGHNT and CDR2 YENEEA. The CDR3 extends over 14 amino acids. The J segment lost 0 bases and the V segment lost 4 bases, leaving 2 bases of the junction unmatched. The CDR3 DNA is TGTGCCAGCAGCTCGACAGGGAACCAAGAGACCCAGTACTTC. It specifies CASSSTGNQETQYF.

The chain has TRBV14 and TRBJ1-1, with D tentatively TRBD1 (5 bases). Germline CDR1 is SGHDN and CDR2 is FVKESK. Trimming pared 1 base from V and 6 bases from J, leaving 9 bases between. CDR3 length: 13 residues. CDR3 bases: TGTGCCAGCAGCCAAGTCGGAGGGGCTGAAGCTTTCTTT. Translated, it gives CASSQVGGAEAFF.

The chain carries TRBV7-2 and TRBJ2-2; perhaps TRBD2 as D (5 bases). The CDR3 sequence is 15 residues long. CDR1 SGHTA and CDR2 FQGNSA come from the germline V gene. The ends were cut back, 1 base at V and 6 bases at J, with 12 bases in the middle. The CDR3 here is CASSLGGSSPGELFF. In nucleotides, the CDR3 is TGTGCCAGCAGCTTAGGAGGGAGTAGCCCCGGGGAGCTGTTTTTT.

For the CDR3, the DNA is TGTGCCAGCAGCGCGTCGGGGACAGCGTACCAAGAGACCCAGTACTTC. Amino acid sequence: CASSASGTAYQETQYF. The chain recombines TRBV14 with TRBJ2-5, with 7 bases aligning to TRBD1. This CDR3 is 16 amino acids long. Germline CDR1 SGHDN, CDR2 FVKESK. V trimming: 5 bases; J trimming: 0 bases; junction bases outside the gene matches: 9. The full variable domain, with the rest looked up from reference TRBV14 and TRBJ2-5, is EAGVTQFPSHSVIEKGQTVTLRCDPISGHDNLYWYRRVMGKEIKFLLHFVKESKQDESGMPNNRFLAERTGGTYSTLKVQPAELEDSGVYFCASSASGTAYQETQYFGPGTRLLVL.

This chain uses TRBV19 with TRBJ2-2; D is perhaps TRBD2 (6 bases). Germline CDR1 is LNHDA and CDR2 is SQIVND (reference sequence). V lost 5 bases to trimming and J lost 2 bases, with 12 bases between them. The CDR3 extends over 15 amino acids. Here the CDR3 reads CASSGRGTNTGELFF. For the CDR3, the DNA is TGTGCCAGTAGTGGGCGGGGCACTAACACCGGGGAGCTGTTTTTT.

The chain uses TRBV6-5 and TRBJ1-1, with no clear D. The CDR3 has 13 residues. Germline-derived CDR1 and CDR2 are MNHEY and SVGAGI. Trimming shortened V by 3 bases and J by 2 bases, and 7 bases separated the two germline ends. CDR3 region: CASSYEPNTEAFF. CDR3 bases: TGTGCCAGCAGTTATGAGCCAAACACTGAAGCTTTCTTT.

This clone was recorded a few times. The V call is TRBV28, the J call TRBJ2-1; 7 bases map to TRBD2. This CDR3 region has 13 residues. Germline CDR1 reads MDHEN; CDR2 reads SYDVKM. V trimming: 5 bases; J trimming: 9 bases; junction bases outside the gene matches: 7. CDR3: CASSEGLPSEQFF. In nucleotides, the CDR3 is TGTGCCAGCAGTGAGGGACTACCAAGTGAGCAGTTCTTC.

This clone was detected only a few times. The V call is TRBV19, the J call TRBJ2-5, with D tentatively TRBD2 (5 bases). V was trimmed by 5 bases and J by 2 bases, leaving 15 bases between them. The CDR3 extends over 15 amino acids. Looked up from germline, CDR1 is LNHDA and CDR2 is SQIVND (reference sequence). The CDR3 DNA sequence: TGTGCCAGTAGTGCGTCCGGGAACAGACAAGAGACCCAGTACTTC. This encodes CASSASGNRQETQYF. The full variable domain, rest sourced from reference TRBV19 and TRBJ2-5, is DGGITQSPKYLFRKEGQNVTLSCEQNLNHDAMYWYRQDPGQGLRLIYYSQIVNDFQKGDIAEGYSVSREKKESFPLTVTSAQKNPTAFYLCASSASGNRQETQYFGPGTRLLVL.

The chain is built from TRBV11-1 and TRBJ2-7; possibly TRBD2 for D (5 bases). V lost 5 bases and J lost 3, with 17 bases in between. Germline V gene data show CDR1 as SGHAT and CDR2 as FQDESV (reference sequence). The CDR3 extends over 15 amino acids. CDR3 residues: CASSQGLGGIYEQYF. The CDR3 DNA follows: TGTGCCAGCAGCCAAGGACTTGGCGGTATCTACGAGCAGTACTTC.

The V call is TRBV23-1, the J call TRBJ2-7, with 9 bases fitting TRBD1. TRBV23-1 qualifies as an ORF whose function is uncertain. This CDR3 comprises 16 residues. V lost 0 bases and J lost 1; bases outside the gene matches: 4. This CDR3 reads CASSQSWDRVSYEQYF. DNA of the CDR3: TGCGCCAGCAGTCAATCGTGGGACAGGGTGTCCTACGAGCAGTACTTC.

The chain joins TRBV11-1 to TRBJ2-5, with D perhaps TRBD2 (7 bases). Germline lookup yields CDR1 SGHAT and CDR2 FQDESV (reference sequence). Trimming took off 6 bases at V and 0 bases at J, with 17 bases between the two ends. The CDR3 runs 16 residues. The CDR3 nucleotides read TGTGCCAGCAGGGCCGGGGGGCCCGTTAACCAAGAGACCCAGTACTTC. Amino acids: CASRAGGPVNQETQYF.

The rearrangement joins TRBV18 to TRBJ2-2, with TRBD2 matching 8 bases. The CDR3 is 16 residues long. CDR1 is KGHSH and CDR2 is LQKENI in the germline V gene. The V gene end was trimmed by 6 bases and the J gene end by 3 bases; junction bases not matched to a gene: 9. The CDR3 sequence: CASSPTSGGYTGELFF. CDR3 nucleotides: TGTGCCAGCTCCCCAACTAGCGGAGGGTACACCGGGGAGCTGTTTTTT.

J is TRBJ1-1 and V is TRBV2; D gene ambiguous. The length of the CDR3 is 14 residues. Germline V gives CDR1 SNHLY, CDR2 FYNNEI. Trimming removed 0 bases at V and 3 bases at J, with 8 bases between. CDR3 residues: CASSEAGGYTEAFF. The CDR3 DNA reads TGTGCCAGCAGTGAAGCGGGAGGGTACACTGAAGCTTTCTTT.

The chain links TRBV10-3 to TRBJ2-1, with D unresolved. The CDR3 totals 14 residues. Germline V gene sequence: CDR1 ENHRY, CDR2 SYGVKD. Trimming cost V 3 bases and J 7 bases, with 13 bases left between them. The CDR3 is CAISDGSSGNEQFF. In DNA, the CDR3 is TGTGCCATCAGTGATGGGTCTTCAGGAAATGAGCAGTTCTTC.

The J gene is TRBJ2-2, the V gene TRBV19; TRBD1 matches 10 bases. This CDR3 has 15 amino acids. The junction had 4 bases not matched to a gene; V was cut back by 3 bases and J by 6 bases. Germline V gives CDR1 LNHDA, CDR2 SQIVND (reference sequence). The CDR3 loop reads CASSIWTGGAGELFF. The CDR3 DNA follows: TGTGCCAGTAGTATTTGGACAGGGGGGGCCGGGGAGCTGTTTTTT.

This clone was found once. The V gene is TRBV5-1, the J gene TRBJ1-5, with TRBD1 as a possible D gene (6 bases). V lost 4 bases and J lost 5, with 10 bases in between. Germline CDR1 reads SGHRS; CDR2 reads YFSETQ. This CDR3 comprises 13 residues. The CDR3 nucleotides are TGCGCCAGCAGCCAGACAGGAGATCAGCCCCAGCATTTT. It codes for CASSQTGDQPQHF.

The chain couples TRBV9 to TRBJ1-3; tentatively, D is TRBD1 (5 bases). Germline CDR1 is SGDLS and CDR2 is YYNGEE. This CDR3 comprises 13 residues. The V end was cut by 0 bases, the J end by 4 bases, with 5 bases between. The CDR3 loop is CASSVAGGNTIYF. The CDR3 DNA follows: TGTGCCAGCAGCGTAGCAGGGGGAAACACCATATATTTT.